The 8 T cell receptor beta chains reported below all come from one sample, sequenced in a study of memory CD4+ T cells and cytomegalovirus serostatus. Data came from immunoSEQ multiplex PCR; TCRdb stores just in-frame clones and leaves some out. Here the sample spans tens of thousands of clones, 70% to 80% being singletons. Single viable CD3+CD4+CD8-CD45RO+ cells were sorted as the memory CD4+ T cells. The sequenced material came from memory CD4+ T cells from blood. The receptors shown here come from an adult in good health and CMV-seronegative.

The CDR3 here is CASSLVAGSSYEQYF. CDR3 in DNA: TGTGCCAGCAGCTTAGTAGCGGGAAGCTCCTACGAGCAGTACTTC. This chain uses TRBV7-2 with TRBJ2-7, with 8 positions matching TRBD2. The CDR3 sequence is 15 residues long. V gave up 1 base and J gave up 0 bases; unmatched junction bases: 2. Germline V gene lookup returns CDR1 SGHTA and CDR2 FQGNSA.

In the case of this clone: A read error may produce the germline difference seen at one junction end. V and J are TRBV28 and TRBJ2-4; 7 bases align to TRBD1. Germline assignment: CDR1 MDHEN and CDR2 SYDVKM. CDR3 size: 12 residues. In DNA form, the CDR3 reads TGTGCCAGCAGTTTAACAGGGGTGGGGCCGAAATTC. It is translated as CASSLTGVGPKF. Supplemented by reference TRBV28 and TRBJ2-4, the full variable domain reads DVKVTQSSRYLVKRTGEKVFLECVQDMDHENMFWYRQDPGLGLRLIYFSYDVKMKEKGDIPEGYSVSREKKERFSLILESASTNQTSMYLCASSLTGVGPKFGAGTRLSVL.

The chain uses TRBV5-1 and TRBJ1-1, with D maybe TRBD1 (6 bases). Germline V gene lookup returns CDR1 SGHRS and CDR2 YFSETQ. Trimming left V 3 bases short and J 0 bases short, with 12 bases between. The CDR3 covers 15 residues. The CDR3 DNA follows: TGCGCCAGCAGCTACATCGGACAGATGAACACTGAAGCTTTCTTT. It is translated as CASSYIGQMNTEAFF.

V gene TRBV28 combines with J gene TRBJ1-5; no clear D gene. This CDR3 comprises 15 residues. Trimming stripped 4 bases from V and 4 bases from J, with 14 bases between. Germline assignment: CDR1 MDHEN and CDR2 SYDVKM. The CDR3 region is CASSSPSSINQPQHF. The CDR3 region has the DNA TGTGCCAGCAGTTCCCCGTCTTCAATTAATCAGCCCCAGCATTTT.

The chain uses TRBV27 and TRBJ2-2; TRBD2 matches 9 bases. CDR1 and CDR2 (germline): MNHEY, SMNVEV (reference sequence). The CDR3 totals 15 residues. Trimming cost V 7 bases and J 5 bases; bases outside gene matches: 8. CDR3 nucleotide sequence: TGTGCCAGCAACCGGCGGGGGGGAGGGACCGGGGAGCTGTTTTTT. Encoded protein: CASNRRGGGTGELFF.

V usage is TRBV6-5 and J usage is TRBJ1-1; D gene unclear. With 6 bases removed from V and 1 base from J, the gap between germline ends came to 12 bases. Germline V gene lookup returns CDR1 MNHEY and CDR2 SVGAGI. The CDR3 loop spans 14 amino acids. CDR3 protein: CASRLGRKNTEAFF. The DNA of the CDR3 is TGTGCCAGCAGGCTCGGACGGAAGAACACTGAAGCTTTCTTT.

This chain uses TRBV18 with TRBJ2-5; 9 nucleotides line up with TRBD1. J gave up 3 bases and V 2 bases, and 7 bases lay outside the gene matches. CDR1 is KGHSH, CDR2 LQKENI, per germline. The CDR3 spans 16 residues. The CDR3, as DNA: TGTGCCAGCTCACCAGCGACAGGGGGTGGGGAAGAGACCCAGTACTTC. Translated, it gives CASSPATGGGEETQYF. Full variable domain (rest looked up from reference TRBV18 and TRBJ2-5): NAGVMQNPRHLVRRRGQEARLRCSPMKGHSHVYWYRQLPEEGLKFMVYLQKENIIDESGMPKERFSAEFPKEGPSILRIQQVVRGDSAAYFCASSPATGGGEETQYFGPGTRLLVL.

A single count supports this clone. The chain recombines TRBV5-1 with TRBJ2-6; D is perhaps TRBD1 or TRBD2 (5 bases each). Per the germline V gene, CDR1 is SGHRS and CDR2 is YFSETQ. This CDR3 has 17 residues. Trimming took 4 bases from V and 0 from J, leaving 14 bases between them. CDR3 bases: TGCGCCAGCAGCCCCAGAGGGGATCCCTCTGGGGCCAACGTCCTGACTTTC. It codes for CASSPRGDPSGANVLTF. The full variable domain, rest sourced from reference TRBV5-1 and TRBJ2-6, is KAGVTQTPRYLIKTRGQQVTLSCSPISGHRSVSWYQQTPGQGLQFLFEYFSETQRNKGNFPGRFSGRQFSNSRSEMNVSTLELGDSALYLCASSPRGDPSGANVLTFGAGSRLTVL.